The following is a T cell receptor (beta chain) sequence with its context. Germline CDR1 reads SGHDT; CDR2 reads YYEEEE. V lost 2 bases to trimming and J lost 4 bases, with 17 bases between them. The CDR3 runs 16 residues. This specimen belongs to a study of siplizumab effects on memory and regulatory T cells. Assays were performed on about 100,000 TCR templates per sample. Sequencing used immunoSEQ multiplex PCR; TCRdb keeps in-frame clones, though not all of them. This sample has more than 60,000 clones; roughly 93% occur once, and the top ten carry 4% to 5.5%. The sample taken for sequencing was CD8+ T cells sorted from blood. The source is a human donor in good health. The V and J genes are TRBV5-6 and TRBJ2-3; D gene uncertain. The CDR3 DNA is TGTGCCAGCAGCTTCGAAAGGTTGGGCGAGGCAGATACGCAGTATTTT. Translated, it gives CASSFERLGEADTQYF.